Listed below are T cell receptor beta chains from one sample, sequenced in a study of radiation and T cells in renal cell carcinoma. Clones were sequenced by immunoSEQ multiplex PCR, and TCRdb holds only the in-frame ones, with some missing. Of 130,000 to 150,000 clones in the sample, 88% were seen once. Source: blood, taken from a patient whose treatment included radiotherapy and nephrectomy. These receptors came from a woman between 65 and 79 years old with renal cell carcinoma. The CDR3 runs from the conserved cysteine through the conserved F or W.

>TRBJ2-7|TRBV11-2
CASSHYSYEQYF
>TRBJ2-7|TRBV27
CATRDPEREQYF
>TRBJ1-5|TRBV6-6
CASTVKGSNQPQHF
>TRBJ1-2|TRBV10-3
CAINRSANYGYTF
>TRBJ2-3|TRBV7-3
CASSLVGHTTDTQYF
>TRBJ2-1|TRBV7-2
CASSLYLAGAGNEQFF
>TRBJ1-6|TRBV6-5
CASSQGSYNSPLHF
>TRBJ1-1|TRBV19
CASSNRGPNTEAFF
>TRBJ2-3|TRBV5-1
CASSFEGPTDTQYF
>TRBJ2-5|TRBV5-1
CASSLDGSGGQETQYF
>TRBJ2-3|TRBV9
CASSVTSGGTDTQYF
>TRBJ1-3|TRBV7-2
CASSLVGTGALGNTIYF
>TRBJ1-4|TRBV7-8
CASSLAIGVNEKLFF
>TRBJ2-3|TRBV15
CATSRDIAEVADTQYF
>TRBJ1-2|TRBV7-3
CASSSPGVGAYLYGYTF
>TRBJ1-6|TRBV5-4
CASSFGQTNSPLHF